The present T cell receptor beta chain was sequenced within a study of cytomegalovirus exposure and HLA in healthy donors. Overall study: Unique TCRs numbering around 85 million, obtained from HLA-typed donors, made up an early data release.

CDR1 and CDR2 from the germline V gene are LGHNA and YSLEER. V trimming: 1 base; J trimming: 2 bases; junction bases outside the gene matches: 8. The CDR3 extends over 18 amino acids. Comments on this clone: Antigen unknown.

The PCR had 60 Vbeta and 13 Jbeta primers. Produced via immunoSEQ multiplex PCR; TCRdb's table is partial and in-frame only. The data show 170,000 or so clones, approximately 81% seen once. Whole-study findings and limits: TCR association rates varied by HLA locus in a later analysis, with DRB1 highest and HLA-C lowest. It has been reported that TCR beta sequences accurately predicted the HLA-A and HLA-B alleles of most subjects. V- and J-gene trimming of TCR beta was linked (in a later analysis) to a missense DCLRE1C variant.

This receptor was taken from a woman aged 25 to 45 in good health and CMV-seronegative. The sample was PBMCs. The chain carries TRBV4-3 and TRBJ2-2; 9 bases match TRBD2. CDR3 protein: CASSQVARGGYNTGELFF. DNA for the CDR3: TGCGCCAGCAGCCAAGTGGCGCGGGGGGGCTACAACACCGGGGAGCTGTTTTTT.